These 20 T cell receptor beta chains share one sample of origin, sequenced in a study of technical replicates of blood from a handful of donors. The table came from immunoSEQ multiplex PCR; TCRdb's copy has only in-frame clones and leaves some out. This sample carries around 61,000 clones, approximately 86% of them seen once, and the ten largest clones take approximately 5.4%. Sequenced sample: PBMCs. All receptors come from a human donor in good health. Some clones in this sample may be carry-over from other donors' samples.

CDR3: CASSQARTGQETQYF. The DNA for the CDR3 is TGTGCCAGCAGCCAAGCTCGGACAGGGCAAGAGACCCAGTACTTC. The genes are TRBV4-2 and TRBJ2-5; the match to TRBD1 covers 8 bases. The trim removed 1 base at V and 2 bases at J, leaving 3 bases unmatched. This CDR3 has 15 residues. From germline, CDR1 is LGHNA and CDR2 YNFKEQ.

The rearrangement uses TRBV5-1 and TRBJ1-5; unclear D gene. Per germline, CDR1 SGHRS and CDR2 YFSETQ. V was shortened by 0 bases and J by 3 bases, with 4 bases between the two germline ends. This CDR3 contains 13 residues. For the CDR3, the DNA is TGCGCCAGCAGCTTGGCCTCCAATCAGCCCCAGCATTTT. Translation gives CASSLASNQPQHF.

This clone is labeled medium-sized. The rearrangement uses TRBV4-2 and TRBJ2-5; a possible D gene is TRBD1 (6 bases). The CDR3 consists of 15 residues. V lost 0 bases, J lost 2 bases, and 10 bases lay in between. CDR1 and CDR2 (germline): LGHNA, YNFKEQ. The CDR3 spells CASSQDGQGQETQYF. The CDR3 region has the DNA TGTGCCAGCAGCCAAGATGGGCAGGGGCAAGAGACCCAGTACTTC.

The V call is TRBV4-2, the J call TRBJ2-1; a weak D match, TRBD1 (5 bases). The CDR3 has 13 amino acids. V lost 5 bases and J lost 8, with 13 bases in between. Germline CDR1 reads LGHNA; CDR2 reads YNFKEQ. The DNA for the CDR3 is TGTGCCAGCAGCAAAACGATAGGGGATGAGCAGTTCTTC. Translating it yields CASSKTIGDEQFF.

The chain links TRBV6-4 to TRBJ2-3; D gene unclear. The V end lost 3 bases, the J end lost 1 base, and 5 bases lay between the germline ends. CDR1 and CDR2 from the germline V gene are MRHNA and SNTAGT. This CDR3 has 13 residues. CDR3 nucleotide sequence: TGTGCCAGCAGTGAGACTGGCACAGATACGCAGTATTTT. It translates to CASSETGTDTQYF.

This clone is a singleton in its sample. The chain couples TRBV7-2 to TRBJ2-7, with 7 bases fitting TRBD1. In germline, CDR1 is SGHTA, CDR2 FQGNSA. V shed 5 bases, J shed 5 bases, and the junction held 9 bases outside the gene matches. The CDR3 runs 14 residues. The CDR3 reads CASSPVTGMNEQYF. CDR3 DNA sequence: TGTGCCAGCAGCCCTGTGACAGGGATGAACGAGCAGTACTTC. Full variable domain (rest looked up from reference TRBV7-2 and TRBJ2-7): GAGVSQSPSNKVTEKGKDVELRCDPISGHTALYWYRQSLGQGLEFLIYFQGNSAPDKSGLPSDRFSAERTGGSVSTLTIQRTQQEDSAVYLCASSPVTGMNEQYFGPGTRLTVT.

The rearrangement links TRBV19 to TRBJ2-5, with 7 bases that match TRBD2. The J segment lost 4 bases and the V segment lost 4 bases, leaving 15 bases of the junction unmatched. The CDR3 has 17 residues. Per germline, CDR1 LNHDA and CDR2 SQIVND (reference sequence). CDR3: CASSSQPGRGGRETQYF. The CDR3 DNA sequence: TGTGCCAGTAGTAGCCAACCTGGCCGGGGAGGGAGAGAGACCCAGTACTTC.

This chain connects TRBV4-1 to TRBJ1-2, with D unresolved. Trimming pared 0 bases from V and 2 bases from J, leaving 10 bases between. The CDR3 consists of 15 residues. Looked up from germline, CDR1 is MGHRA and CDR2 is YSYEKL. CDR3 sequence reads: CASSQEVSVNYGYTF. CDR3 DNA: TGCGCCAGCAGCCAAGAGGTGTCAGTAAACTATGGCTACACCTTC.

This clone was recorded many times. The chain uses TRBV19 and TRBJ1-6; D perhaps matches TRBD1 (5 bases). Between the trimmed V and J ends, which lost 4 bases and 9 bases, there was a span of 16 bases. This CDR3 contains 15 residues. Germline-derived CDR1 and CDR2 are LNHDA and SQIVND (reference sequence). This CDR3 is CASSREGASGSPLHF. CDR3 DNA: TGTGCCAGTAGTAGGGAAGGGGCGAGTGGTTCACCCCTCCACTTT.

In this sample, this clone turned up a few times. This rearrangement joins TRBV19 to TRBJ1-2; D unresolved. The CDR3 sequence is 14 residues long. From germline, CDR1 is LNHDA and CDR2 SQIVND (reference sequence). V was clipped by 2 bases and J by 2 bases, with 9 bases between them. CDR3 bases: TGTGCCAGTAGTATATTAAACGGGAACTATGGCTACACCTTC. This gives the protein CASSILNGNYGYTF.

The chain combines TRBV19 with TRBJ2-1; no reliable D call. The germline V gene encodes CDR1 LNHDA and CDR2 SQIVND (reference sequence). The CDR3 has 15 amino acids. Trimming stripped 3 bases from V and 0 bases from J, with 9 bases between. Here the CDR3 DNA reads TGTGCCAGTAGTATGTGGCTTCCCTCCTACAATGAGCAGTTCTTC. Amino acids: CASSMWLPSYNEQFF.

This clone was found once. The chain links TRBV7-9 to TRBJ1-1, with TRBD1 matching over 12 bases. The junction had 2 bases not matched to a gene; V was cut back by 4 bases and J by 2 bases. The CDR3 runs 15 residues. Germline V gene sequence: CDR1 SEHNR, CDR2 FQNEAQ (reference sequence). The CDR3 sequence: CASSWDRGRNTEAFF. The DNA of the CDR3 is TGTGCCAGCAGCTGGGACAGGGGGCGTAACACTGAAGCTTTCTTT.

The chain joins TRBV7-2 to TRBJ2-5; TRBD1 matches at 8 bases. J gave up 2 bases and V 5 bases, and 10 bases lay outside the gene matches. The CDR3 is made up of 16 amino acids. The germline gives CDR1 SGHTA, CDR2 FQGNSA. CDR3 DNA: TGTGCCAGCAGCCGTGCAGGGGGCGCGGGTCAAGAGACCCAGTACTTC. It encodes CASSRAGGAGQETQYF.

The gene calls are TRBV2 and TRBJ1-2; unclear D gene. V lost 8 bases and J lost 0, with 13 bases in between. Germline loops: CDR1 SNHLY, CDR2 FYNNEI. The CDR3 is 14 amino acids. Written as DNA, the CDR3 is TGTGCCAGCCTACTGGGAGAATCTAACTATGGCTACACCTTC. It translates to CASLLGESNYGYTF.

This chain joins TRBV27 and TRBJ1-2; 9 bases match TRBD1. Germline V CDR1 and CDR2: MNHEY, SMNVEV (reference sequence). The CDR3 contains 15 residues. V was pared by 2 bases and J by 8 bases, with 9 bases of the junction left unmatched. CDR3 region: CASSLVGQGTRGYTF. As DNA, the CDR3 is TGTGCCAGCAGTTTAGTGGGACAGGGTACTAGAGGCTACACCTTC.

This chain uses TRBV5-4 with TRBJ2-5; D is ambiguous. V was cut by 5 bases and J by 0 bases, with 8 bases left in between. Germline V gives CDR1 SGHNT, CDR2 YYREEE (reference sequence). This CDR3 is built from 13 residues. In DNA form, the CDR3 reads TGTGCCAGCAGAGACTTAGACCAAGAGACCCAGTACTTC. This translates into CASRDLDQETQYF.

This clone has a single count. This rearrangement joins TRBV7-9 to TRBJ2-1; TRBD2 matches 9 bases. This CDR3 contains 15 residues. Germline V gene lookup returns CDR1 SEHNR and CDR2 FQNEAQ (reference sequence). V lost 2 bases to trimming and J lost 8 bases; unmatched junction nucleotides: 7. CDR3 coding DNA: TGTGCCAGCAGCTTAAGCGGGGGGCCAGTTGATGAGCAGTTCTTC. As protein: CASSLSGGPVDEQFF.

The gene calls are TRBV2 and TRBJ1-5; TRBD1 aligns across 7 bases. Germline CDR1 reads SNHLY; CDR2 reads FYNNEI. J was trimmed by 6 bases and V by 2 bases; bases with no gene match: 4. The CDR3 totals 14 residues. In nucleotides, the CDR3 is TGTGCCAGCAGTGAATTGCAGGGGGGTCAGCCCCAGCATTTT. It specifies CASSELQGGQPQHF.

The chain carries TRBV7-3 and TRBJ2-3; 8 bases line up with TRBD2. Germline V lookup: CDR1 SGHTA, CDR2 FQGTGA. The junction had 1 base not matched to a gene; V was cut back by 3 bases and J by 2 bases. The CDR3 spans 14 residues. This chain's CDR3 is CASSFSGVTDTQYF. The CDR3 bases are TGTGCCAGCAGCTTTAGCGGGGTCACAGATACGCAGTATTTT.

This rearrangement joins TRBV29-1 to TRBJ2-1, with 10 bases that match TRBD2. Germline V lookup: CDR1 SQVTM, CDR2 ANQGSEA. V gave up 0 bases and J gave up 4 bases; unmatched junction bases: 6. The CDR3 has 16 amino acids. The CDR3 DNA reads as TGCAGCGTTGAAGATCCCCTAGCGGGAGAATACAATGAGCAGTTCTTC. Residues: CSVEDPLAGEYNEQFF.